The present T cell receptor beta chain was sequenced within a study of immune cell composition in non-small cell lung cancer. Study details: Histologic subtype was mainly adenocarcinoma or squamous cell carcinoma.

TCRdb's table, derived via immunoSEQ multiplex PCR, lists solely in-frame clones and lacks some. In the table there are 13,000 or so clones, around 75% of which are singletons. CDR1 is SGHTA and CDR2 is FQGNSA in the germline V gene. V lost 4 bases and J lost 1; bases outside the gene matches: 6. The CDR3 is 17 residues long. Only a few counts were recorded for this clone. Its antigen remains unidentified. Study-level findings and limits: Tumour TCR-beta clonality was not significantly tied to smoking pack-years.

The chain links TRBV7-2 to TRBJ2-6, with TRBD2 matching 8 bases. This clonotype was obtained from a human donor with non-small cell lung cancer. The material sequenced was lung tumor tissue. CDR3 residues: CASSSSGSGSGANVLTF. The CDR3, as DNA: TGTGCCAGCAGCTCTAGCGGGTCGGGTTCTGGGGCCAACGTCCTGACTTTC.